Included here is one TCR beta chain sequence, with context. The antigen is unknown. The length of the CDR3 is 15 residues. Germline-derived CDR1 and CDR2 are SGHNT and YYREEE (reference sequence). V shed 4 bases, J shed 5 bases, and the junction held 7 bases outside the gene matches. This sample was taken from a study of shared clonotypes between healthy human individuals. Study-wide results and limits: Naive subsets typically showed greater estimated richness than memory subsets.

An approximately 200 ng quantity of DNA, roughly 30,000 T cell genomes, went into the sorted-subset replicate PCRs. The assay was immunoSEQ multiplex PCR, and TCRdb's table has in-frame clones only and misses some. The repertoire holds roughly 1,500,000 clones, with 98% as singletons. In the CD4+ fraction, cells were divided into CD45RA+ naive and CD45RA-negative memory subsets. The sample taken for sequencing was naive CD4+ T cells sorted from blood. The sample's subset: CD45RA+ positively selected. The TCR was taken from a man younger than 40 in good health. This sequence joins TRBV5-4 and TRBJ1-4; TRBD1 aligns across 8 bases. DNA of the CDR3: TGTGCCAGCAGCACCGGGACAGGAAAGAATGAAAAACTGTTTTTT. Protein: CASSTGTGKNEKLFF.